This TCR beta chain was profiled in a study of blood T cell repertoires in COVID-19 (dated by TCRdb to 2020 to 2022). General notes on the study: Collaborator samples came from the United States, Italy and Spain and covered acute and convalescent phases of COVID-19. The prospective study material was composed of cDNA or gDNA derived from T cells, B-cell-depleted T cells, or PBMCs. Where HLA class I and class II types were available, the types were taken from metadata supplied by the sample provider, not from assay-based typing. Samples came from the ongoing ImmuneRACE study (first 160 participants) plus 1,254 subjects from 6 global collaborators. Subjects who had been exposed to COVID-19, were actively infected with it, or had recovered from it provided the deeply sampled blood TCRbeta repertoires that made up the dataset. A de-identified subject ID, COVID-19 status, age in years and sex were almost always included in the sample metadata. The repertoires were made available in a free public database intended to serve as a resource for research on the immune response to SARS-CoV-2.

Study-wide conclusions, independent of this receptor: The quantity of clinical and demographic metadata differed by source and by participant and was supplied without curation.

TCRbeta CDR3 regions were amplified from genomic DNA by means of the immunoSEQ Assay, a bias-controlled multiplex PCR. On the study's bioinformatics: The number of nucleated cells in each sample was estimated by amplification of reference gene primers within the assay. To quantify the absolute abundance of each unique TCRbeta CDR3 rearrangement, sequence reads were collapsed and filtered. For each sample, productive Simpson clonality was calculated as the square root of Simpson's diversity index over productive rearrangements. The table comes from immuneACCESS by way of TCRdb, which keeps in-frame sequences with V and J called. Part of the clones is missing from these tables; in studies checked, under half for an unresolved V gene and the rest for unknown reasons. V, J and clone size are taken as reported in that table, and D and trimming were inferred from the DNA itself. The sample table holds tens of thousands of clones, of which about four fifths were seen once. The ten largest clones capture about 16% of the sample.

On this clone itself: No cognate antigen has been identified for it. No qualities accompany the bases; no much larger clone lies one base away.

Spanning cysteine to phenylalanine, the CDR3 consists of 14 amino acids. Only the CDR3 portion is preserved as DNA: 42 bases, with reading frame beginning at the first base. V is shortened by 6 bases, J by 9 bases, and the region joining them spans 15 bases. Sequences MNHEY (CDR1) and SVGAGI (CDR2) are obtained from the germline V gene. At one collaborating source in Seattle, patients were enrolled during active infection and were followed longitudinally through the course of disease. Each collaborating institution followed its own protocols to collect whole blood in K2EDTA tubes. For TCRbeta analysis, collaborators shipped samples in one of three forms: frozen whole blood, isolated PBMCs, or DNA extracted from either of those sample types.

The sequenced sample consisted of peripheral blood. The chain employs TRBV6-5 and TRBJ1-6; the D segment could be TRBD1, given 5 matching bases. This receptor was identified in a man between 60 and 75 years old with COVID-19, enrolled during active disease. CDR3 reads: CASRAWGDASPLHF. The sequence in DNA is TGTGCCAGCAGGGCCTGGGGGGATGCTTCACCCCTCCACTTT.